This T cell receptor beta chain was recovered during a study of cytomegalovirus exposure and HLA in healthy donors. Note on this clone: Antigen specificity is unknown.

PCR was performed using 60 Vbeta and 13 Jbeta primers. Produced via immunoSEQ multiplex PCR; TCRdb's table is partial and in-frame only. The sample has tens of thousands of clones, roughly 85% seen once. Study-wide results and limits: In an earlier analysis, most TCR beta V segments were productive about 90% or about 30% of the time.

Germline lookup yields CDR1 KGHSH and CDR2 LQKENI. Trimming at V came to 4 bases and at J to 10 bases, leaving 5 bases not matched to a gene. The CDR3 is 14 amino acids. The chain uses TRBV18 and TRBJ1-6; 9 bases agree with TRBD1. The TCR comes from a woman under 30 in good health and CMV-seronegative. Sequencing was performed on PBMCs. The CDR3 protein is CASSRRDRDSPLHF. In DNA, the CDR3 is TGTGCCAGCTCACGGAGGGACAGGGACTCACCCCTCCACTTT. Drawing the rest from reference TRBV18 and TRBJ1-6, the complete variable domain is NAGVMQNPRHLVRRRGQEARLRCSPMKGHSHVYWYRQLPEEGLKFMVYLQKENIIDESGMPKERFSAEFPKEGPSILRIQQVVRGDSAAYFCASSRRDRDSPLHFGNGTRLTVT.